This T cell receptor beta chain was identified during a study of human T cells and chemical hapten exposure. Trimming took 3 bases from V and 4 from J; bases not matched to a gene: 5. CDR1 is LGHDT and CDR2 is YNNKEL in the germline V gene (reference sequence). CDR3 length: 17 amino acids. Regarding time point: pre-sensitization, week 0. As for treatment: therapeutic diphenylcyclopropenone sensitization with weekly scalp DPC. TCRdb processed the RACE reads anew with MiXCR; each CDR3 protein has one entry. There are 180,000 or so distinct CDR3 sequences in the sample; just under 30% occur only once, and about 2.8% lies in the top ten.

The chain is built from TRBV3-1 and TRBJ1-6; TRBD1 matches 11 bases. This sequence originates from a woman in her 30s with alopecia areata. Some clones in this sample may be carry-over from other donors' samples. The input for sequencing was whole blood, taken in connection with sensitization to the hapten diphenylcyclopropenone (DPC). CDR3 residues: CASSHGQGAEYNSPLHF. The CDR3 DNA reads as TGTGCCAGCAGCCACGGACAGGGGGCTGAATATAATTCACCCCTCCACTTT.